These 27 T cell receptor beta chains were all obtained from the same sample, sequenced in a study of cytomegalovirus exposure and HLA in healthy donors. The protocol was immunoSEQ multiplex PCR, while the TCRdb copy is restricted to in-frame clones and leaves out a portion. The sample shows over 120,000 clones, about nine tenths of them seen only once. What was sequenced was PBMCs. These receptors all stem from a man between 18 and 29 years old in good health and CMV-seropositive.

The chain is built from TRBV9 and TRBJ1-1, with D possibly matching TRBD1 (5 bases). Trimming removed 0 bases at V and 7 bases at J, with 10 bases between. Germline CDR1 reads SGDLS; CDR2 reads YYNGEE. There are 13 residues in the CDR3. This CDR3 reads CASSVEGYGEAFF. CDR3 DNA: TGTGCCAGCAGCGTAGAGGGGTATGGTGAAGCTTTCTTT.

This chain uses TRBV27 with TRBJ1-4; D may be TRBD1 (6 bases). The V gene lost 5 bases and the J gene lost 8 bases, with 21 bases spanning the gap. The CDR3 runs 16 residues. The germline V gene encodes CDR1 MNHEY and CDR2 SMNVEV (reference sequence). The CDR3 protein is CASSPPFGTTPEKLFF. The CDR3 coding sequence is TGTGCCAGCAGTCCTCCCTTTGGGACAACACCCGAAAAACTGTTTTTT. Filled out from reference TRBV27 and TRBJ1-4, the complete variable domain reads EAQVTQNPRYLITVTGKKLTVTCSQNMNHEYMSWYRQDPGLGLRQIYYSMNVEVTDKGDVPEGYKVSRKEKRNFPLILESPSPNQTSLYFCASSPPFGTTPEKLFFGSGTQLSVL.

V gene TRBV4-2 combines with J gene TRBJ2-1; TRBD2 agrees at 8 bases. The J segment lost 6 bases and the V segment lost 4 bases, leaving 8 bases of the junction unmatched. Germline CDR1 is LGHNA and CDR2 is YNFKEQ. This CDR3 comprises 15 residues. The DNA for the CDR3 is TGTGCCAGCAGCCCCGGGACTAGTATGGGCAATGAGCAGTTCTTC. This gives the protein CASSPGTSMGNEQFF.

Only one count was recorded for this clone. The chain joins TRBV4-2 to TRBJ2-7, with TRBD2 matching over 8 bases. The junction had 10 bases not matched to a gene; V was cut back by 0 bases and J by 9 bases. CDR3 length: 15 amino acids. From germline, CDR1 is LGHNA and CDR2 YNFKEQ. In nucleotides, the CDR3 is TGTGCCAGCAGCCAAGATCCCCCGGGGGCGGGGGGGCAGTACTTC. Its protein is CASSQDPPGAGGQYF.

DNA of the CDR3: TGTGCCAGCAGTTACTCAAGCTCCTACAATGAGCAGTTCTTC. Its protein is CASSYSSSYNEQFF. The chain combines TRBV28 with TRBJ2-1; no definite D call. With 4 bases removed from V and 0 bases from J, the gap between germline ends came to 7 bases. The CDR3 is 14 amino acids. Germline-derived CDR1 and CDR2 are MDHEN and SYDVKM.

J is TRBJ2-1 and V is TRBV19; TRBD2 matches at 7 bases. This CDR3 region has 15 residues. Germline V gene lookup returns CDR1 LNHDA and CDR2 SQIVND (reference sequence). Unmatched junction bases numbered 3, after V lost 4 bases and J lost 0 bases. This CDR3 reads CASSTSSGSYNEQFF. The CDR3 DNA is TGTGCCAGTAGTACGTCTAGCGGCTCCTACAATGAGCAGTTCTTC.

The V gene is TRBV9, the J gene TRBJ1-5; D perhaps matches TRBD1 (5 bases). V was trimmed by 4 bases and J by 3 bases, leaving 11 bases between them. The germline V gene has CDR1 SGDLS and CDR2 YYNGEE. This CDR3 is 14 amino acids long. The CDR3 coding sequence is TGTGCCAGCAGCCTCCGACAGAACAATCAGCCCCAGCATTTT. Amino acid sequence: CASSLRQNNQPQHF. Full variable domain (rest looked up from reference TRBV9 and TRBJ1-5): DSGVTQTPKHLITATGQRVTLRCSPRSGDLSVYWYQQSLDQGLQFLIQYYNGEERAKGNILERFSAQQFPDLHSELNLSSLELGDSALYFCASSLRQNNQPQHFGDGTRLSIL.

The chain links TRBV28 to TRBJ1-5, with D possibly matching TRBD1 (6 bases). The CDR3 has 13 amino acids. CDR1 is MDHEN, CDR2 SYDVKM, per germline. The ends were cut back, 6 bases at V and 5 bases at J, with 11 bases in the middle. The DNA of the CDR3 is TGTGCCAGCAGGTGGGGGCCCGATCAGCCCCAGCATTTT. This codes for CASRWGPDQPQHF. The full variable domain, its missing parts supplied by reference TRBV28 and TRBJ1-5, is DVKVTQSSRYLVKRTGEKVFLECVQDMDHENMFWYRQDPGLGLRLIYFSYDVKMKEKGDIPEGYSVSREKKERFSLILESASTNQTSMYLCASRWGPDQPQHFGDGTRLSIL.

This chain links TRBV9 with TRBJ1-1; 8 nucleotides line up with TRBD1. Per germline, CDR1 SGDLS and CDR2 YYNGEE. Trimming removed 4 bases from V and 2 bases from J; junction bases left unmatched: 4. The CDR3 runs to 14 residues. CDR3 loop: CASSLGQANTEAFF. CDR3 coding DNA: TGTGCCAGCAGCCTGGGACAGGCCAACACTGAAGCTTTCTTT.

This clone has just a few counts. The V call is TRBV11-1, the J call TRBJ1-2; D remains unclear. Looked up from germline, CDR1 is SGHAT and CDR2 is FQDESV (reference sequence). V lost 5 bases and J 6 bases, leaving 16 bases between the germline ends. The CDR3 has 14 residues. The DNA for the CDR3 is TGTGCCAGCAGCCCCGCGGGTTATTGGGATGGCTACACCTTC. Translation gives CASSPAGYWDGYTF. Based on the CDR3 plus reference TRBV11-1 and TRBJ1-2, the full variable domain is EAEVAQSPRYKITEKSQAVAFWCDPISGHATLYWYRQILGQGPELLVQFQDESVVDDSQLPKDRFSAERLKGVDSTLKIQPAELGDSAMYLCASSPAGYWDGYTFGSGTRLTVV.

In DNA form, the CDR3 reads TGTGCCAGCAGTGATACAAGAGCGGGAGGTGACGATACGCAGTATTTT. Translated, it gives CASSDTRAGGDDTQYF. The V call is TRBV25-1, the J call TRBJ2-3, with 9 bases lining up with TRBD2. Germline assignment: CDR1 MGHDK and CDR2 SYGVNS. V lost 3 bases and J lost 6; bases outside the gene matches: 10. CDR3 size: 16 residues. Together with reference TRBV25-1 and TRBJ2-3, the CDR3 gives the full variable domain: EADIYQTPRYLVIGTGKKITLECSQTMGHDKMYWYQQDPGMELHLIHYSYGVNSTEKGDLSSESTVSRIRTEHFPLTLESARPSHTSQYLCASSDTRAGGDDTQYFGPGTRLTVL.

J is TRBJ1-4 and V is TRBV9; possible D gene TRBD1, 6 bases. V gave up 0 bases and J gave up 5 bases, with 11 bases separating them. The V gene's germline CDR1 is SGDLS and CDR2 YYNGEE. The CDR3 runs to 15 residues. The CDR3 DNA reads TGTGCCAGCAGCGTAGCTCTTACAGGGAATGAAAAACTGTTTTTT. Its protein product is CASSVALTGNEKLFF.

As DNA, the CDR3 is TGTGCCAGCAGCTTAGGCCCTGGAGCCTTGAACACTGAAGCTTTCTTT. Protein product: CASSLGPGALNTEAFF. The chain recombines TRBV7-9 with TRBJ1-1; D is unresolved. The CDR3 contains 16 residues. V was clipped by 1 base and J by 0 bases, with 12 bases between them. Germline V lookup: CDR1 SEHNR, CDR2 FQNEAQ (reference sequence).

This clone was picked up a small number of times. The CDR3 loop reads CASSRGEYSPLHF. CDR3 coding DNA: TGTGCCAGCAGCAGGGGCGAATATTCACCCCTCCACTTT. V usage is TRBV2 and J usage is TRBJ1-6; D may be TRBD1 (6 bases). This CDR3 is 13 amino acids long. Germline V gene lookup returns CDR1 SNHLY and CDR2 FYNNEI. V was clipped by 6 bases and J by 8 bases, with 11 bases between them.

This chain connects TRBV27 to TRBJ1-2; possibly TRBD1 for D (6 bases). V lost 5 bases, J lost 0 bases, and 10 bases lay in between. The germline V gene has CDR1 MNHEY and CDR2 SMNVEV (reference sequence). This CDR3 has 14 residues. CDR3 in amino acids: CASSRDITNYGYTF. The CDR3, as DNA: TGTGCCAGCAGTCGGGACATCACTAACTATGGCTACACCTTC.

This chain connects TRBV6-1 to TRBJ1-6; D remains ambiguous. The germline CDR1 and CDR2 sequences are MNHNS and SASEGT. Between the trimmed V and J ends, which lost 1 base and 10 bases, there was a span of 20 bases. The CDR3 contains 17 residues. CDR3 sequence: CASSEGVWWTGMSPLHF. In DNA form, the CDR3 reads TGTGCCAGCAGTGAAGGGGTTTGGTGGACGGGGATGTCACCCCTCCACTTT.

This CDR3 is CASSYYSGQGAANEKLFF. CDR3 coding DNA: TGCGCCAGCAGTTATTACTCTGGACAGGGGGCAGCTAATGAAAAACTGTTTTTT. V and J are TRBV5-1 and TRBJ1-4; 11 bases match TRBD1. The CDR3 covers 18 residues. Germline CDR1 reads SGHRS; CDR2 reads YFSETQ. The ends lost 5 bases at V and 3 bases at J; junction bases unmatched: 12.

CDR3 in DNA: TGTGCCAGCAGCGTAGCGGGGGGGCTGAACACTGAAGCTTTCTTT. It encodes CASSVAGGLNTEAFF. V is TRBV9 and J is TRBJ1-1, with a tentative D call TRBD1 (6 bases). The germline V gene encodes CDR1 SGDLS and CDR2 YYNGEE. Trimming stripped 0 bases from V and 0 bases from J, with 9 bases between. This CDR3 is 15 amino acids long. Together with reference TRBV9 and TRBJ1-1, the CDR3 gives the full variable domain: DSGVTQTPKHLITATGQRVTLRCSPRSGDLSVYWYQQSLDQGLQFLIQYYNGEERAKGNILERFSAQQFPDLHSELNLSSLELGDSALYFCASSVAGGLNTEAFFGQGTRLTVV.

The chain links TRBV30 to TRBJ1-5, with 7 positions matching TRBD1. Germline trimming cut 2 bases from V and 7 bases from J; bases unmatched to any gene: 5. The CDR3 totals 13 residues. CDR1 is GTSNPN and CDR2 is SVGIG in the germline V gene (reference sequence). CDR3 nucleotide sequence: TGTGCCTGGAGTAAGCAGGGGGGACAGCCCCAGCATTTT. Translation: CAWSKQGGQPQHF.

For the CDR3, the DNA is TGTGCCAGCAGCGCCTCCGGGACAGGCGGAGAGACCCAGTACTTC. Encoded protein: CASSASGTGGETQYF. The chain couples TRBV13 to TRBJ2-5, with 8 bases matching TRBD1. The CDR3 runs to 15 residues. The germline V gene encodes CDR1 PRHDT and CDR2 FYEKMQ (reference sequence). The J segment lost 4 bases and the V segment lost 5 bases, leaving 9 bases of the junction unmatched.

The chain employs TRBV27 and TRBJ2-7; TRBD2 agrees at 7 bases. Germline V gene sequence: CDR1 MNHEY, CDR2 SMNVEV (reference sequence). V gave up 2 bases and J gave up 6 bases; unmatched junction bases: 10. CDR3 size: 15 residues. CDR3 DNA sequence: TGTGCCAGCAGTTTAATCCCACGGACTAGGGGCGAGCAGTACTTC. This encodes CASSLIPRTRGEQYF.

V and J are TRBV12-5 and TRBJ2-5, with TRBD2 matching 7 bases. With V trimmed by 2 bases and J by 4 bases, 10 bases remained unmatched. CDR1 and CDR2 from the germline V gene are LGHNT and FRNRAP. This CDR3 spans 16 amino acids. CDR3 protein: CASGLSPGGRPETQYF. The CDR3 DNA reads TGTGCTAGTGGTTTGTCCCCCGGGGGGAGGCCAGAGACCCAGTACTTC.

The chain joins TRBV19 to TRBJ1-2; tentative D call: TRBD1 (5 bases). This CDR3 region has 13 residues. V lost 3 bases to trimming and J lost 5 bases, with 10 bases between them. Germline CDR1 and CDR2: LNHDA and SQIVND (reference sequence). CDR3 residues: CASSMRSGYGYTF. CDR3 bases: TGTGCCAGTAGTATGCGGTCAGGGTATGGCTACACCTTC.

This clone was picked up a small number of times. V is TRBV7-9 and J is TRBJ2-5; D might be TRBD1 (6 bases). Germline V gene sequence: CDR1 SEHNR, CDR2 FQNEAQ (reference sequence). V was cut by 5 bases and J by 5 bases, with 18 bases left in between. The CDR3 runs to 15 residues. The CDR3 DNA reads TGTGCCAGCAGCGGCGGATCAGGGGATCTGGAGACCCAGTACTTC. Protein sequence: CASSGGSGDLETQYF.

The V gene is TRBV29-1, the J gene TRBJ1-1; D gene uncertain. V lost 4 bases, J lost 1 base, and 16 bases lay in between. The germline gives CDR1 SQVTM, CDR2 ANQGSEA. This CDR3 region has 15 residues. DNA for the CDR3: TGCAGCGTTGCGGCAGGAACAATGGGGAACACTGAAGCTTTCTTT. Residues: CSVAAGTMGNTEAFF.

The chain couples TRBV4-2 to TRBJ1-2; 7 bases match TRBD1. Looked up from germline, CDR1 is LGHNA and CDR2 is YNFKEQ. The J segment lost 4 bases and the V segment lost 2 bases, leaving 4 bases of the junction unmatched. This CDR3 is built from 14 residues. The CDR3 here is CASSQQQGSYGYTF. CDR3 in DNA: TGTGCCAGCAGCCAACAACAGGGGAGCTATGGCTACACCTTC.

The rearrangement uses TRBV18 and TRBJ2-5; possibly TRBD2 for D (6 bases). The CDR3 is 13 residues long. The germline CDR1 and CDR2 sequences are KGHSH and LQKENI. Trimming cost V 10 bases and J 1 base, with 13 bases left between them. CDR3 in amino acids: CATRGSFQETQYF. The CDR3 bases are TGTGCCACCCGGGGGAGTTTCCAAGAGACCCAGTACTTC.